The next 8 T cell receptor beta chains were all read from a single sample in a study of blood T cell repertoires in COVID-19. Using immunoSEQ multiplex PCR, the repertoire was profiled, and TCRdb retains in-frame clones only, with some absent. There are about 300,000 clones in the sample; roughly 83% occur only once, and around 1.5% lies in the top ten. Sequences were obtained from peripheral blood. The receptors were sampled from a woman in her 50s with acute or convalescent COVID-19.

This clone was seen once. The V gene is TRBV2, the J gene TRBJ1-1, with a tentative D call TRBD1 (6 bases). Trimming left V 3 bases short and J 6 bases short, with 14 bases between. Germline V lookup: CDR1 SNHLY, CDR2 FYNNEI. This CDR3 contains 14 residues. The CDR3 region is CASSEVQGGSEAFF. CDR3 sequence (DNA): TGTGCCAGCAGTGAGGTACAGGGTGGCTCTGAAGCTTTCTTT. The whole variable domain, remainder taken from reference TRBV2 and TRBJ1-1, is EPEVTQTPSHQVTQMGQEVILRCVPISNHLYFYWYRQILGQKVEFLVSFYNNEISEKSEIFDDQFSVERPDGSNFTLKIRSTKLEDSAMYFCASSEVQGGSEAFFGQGTRLTVV.

The chain is built from TRBV7-2 and TRBJ1-5; 7 nucleotides agree with TRBD1. CDR3 length: 13 amino acids. The J segment lost 0 bases and the V segment lost 8 bases, leaving 1 base of the junction unmatched. Per germline, CDR1 SGHTA and CDR2 FQGNSA. CDR3 sequence: CASGTDSNQPQHF. CDR3 coding DNA: TGTGCCAGCGGGACAGATAGCAATCAGCCCCAGCATTTT.

This chain connects TRBV10-3 to TRBJ1-2, with D tentatively TRBD1 (6 bases). Germline CDR1 ENHRY, CDR2 SYGVKD. Trimming removed 0 bases from V and 6 bases from J, with 8 bases in between. This CDR3 has 13 residues. CDR3 in DNA: TGTGCCATCAGTGAGTCCCACAGGGATGGCTACACCTTC. Amino acids: CAISESHRDGYTF.

The chain combines TRBV10-3 with TRBJ2-5, with 8 bases lining up with TRBD1. The CDR3 extends over 15 amino acids. Germline V gene sequence: CDR1 ENHRY, CDR2 SYGVKD. With V trimmed by 4 bases and J by 2 bases, 6 bases remained unmatched. The CDR3 spells CAISGIRDRQETQYF. The DNA for the CDR3 is TGTGCCATCAGTGGGATTAGGGACAGGCAAGAGACCCAGTACTTC.

The chain is built from TRBV14 and TRBJ2-1, with a weak D call TRBD1 (5 bases). Germline V gene sequence: CDR1 SGHDN, CDR2 FVKESK. The CDR3 has 16 amino acids. Trimming took 3 bases from V and 0 from J, leaving 12 bases between them. CDR3: CASSHRGAPSYNEQFF. CDR3 sequence (DNA): TGTGCCAGCAGCCATAGGGGTGCTCCCTCCTACAATGAGCAGTTCTTC.

The CDR3 region is CASSQVYVDRANSPLHF. The DNA of the CDR3 is TGCGCCAGCAGCCAAGTGTACGTAGACAGGGCCAATTCACCCCTCCACTTT. This sequence joins TRBV4-1 and TRBJ1-6; 7 bases are a match to TRBD1. Germline CDR1 is MGHRA and CDR2 is YSYEKL. The CDR3 has 17 amino acids. The junction had 10 bases not matched to a gene; V was cut back by 1 base and J by 7 bases.

This clone was seen a single time. The CDR3 DNA sequence: TGTGCCAGCAGCCCCCCCGGACTGGTTTCCTACAATGAGCAGTTCTTC. This gives the protein CASSPPGLVSYNEQFF. The chain recombines TRBV7-3 with TRBJ2-1; TRBD2 is a possible D gene (5 bases). There are 16 residues in the CDR3. Germline V gene sequence: CDR1 SGHTA, CDR2 FQGTGA. Trimming removed 5 bases from V and 1 base from J, with 15 bases in between.

The chain recombines TRBV28 with TRBJ2-7, with TRBD1 identical over 12 bases. This CDR3 is built from 18 residues. Trimming took 3 bases from V and 2 from J; bases not matched to a gene: 11. Looked up from germline, CDR1 is MDHEN and CDR2 is SYDVKM. DNA of the CDR3: TGTGCCAGCAGTTTCCTGGGGTCCGGGACAGGGGGCGCCTACGAGCAGTACTTC. Residues: CASSFLGSGTGGAYEQYF.